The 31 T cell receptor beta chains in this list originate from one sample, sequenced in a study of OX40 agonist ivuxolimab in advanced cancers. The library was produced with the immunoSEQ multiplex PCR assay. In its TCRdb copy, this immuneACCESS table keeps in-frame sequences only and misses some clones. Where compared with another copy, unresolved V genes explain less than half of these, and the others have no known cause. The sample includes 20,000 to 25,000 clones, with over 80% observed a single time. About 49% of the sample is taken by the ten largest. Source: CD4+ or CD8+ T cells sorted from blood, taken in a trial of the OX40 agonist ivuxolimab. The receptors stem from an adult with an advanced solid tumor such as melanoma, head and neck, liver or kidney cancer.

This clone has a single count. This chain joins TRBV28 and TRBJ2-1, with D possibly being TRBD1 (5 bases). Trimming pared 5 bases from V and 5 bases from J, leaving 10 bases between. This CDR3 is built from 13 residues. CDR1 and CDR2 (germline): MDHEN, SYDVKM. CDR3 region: CASSIRQNNEQFF. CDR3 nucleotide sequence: TGTGCCAGCAGTATACGACAGAACAATGAGCAGTTCTTC.

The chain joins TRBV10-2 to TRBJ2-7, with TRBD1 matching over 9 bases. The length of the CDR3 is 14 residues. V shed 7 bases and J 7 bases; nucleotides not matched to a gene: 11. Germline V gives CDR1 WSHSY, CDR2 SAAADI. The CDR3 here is CASTPGQGLREQYF. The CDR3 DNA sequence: TGCGCCAGCACTCCGGGACAGGGACTTCGGGAGCAGTACTTC.

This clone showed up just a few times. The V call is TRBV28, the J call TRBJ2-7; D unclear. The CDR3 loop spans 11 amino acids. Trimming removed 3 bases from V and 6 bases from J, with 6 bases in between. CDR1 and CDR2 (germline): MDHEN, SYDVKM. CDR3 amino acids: CASSFLLEQYF. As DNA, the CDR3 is TGTGCCAGCAGTTTCTTGCTCGAGCAGTACTTC. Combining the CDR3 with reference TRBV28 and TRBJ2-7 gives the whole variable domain DVKVTQSSRYLVKRTGEKVFLECVQDMDHENMFWYRQDPGLGLRLIYFSYDVKMKEKGDIPEGYSVSREKKERFSLILESASTNQTSMYLCASSFLLEQYFGPGTRLTVT.

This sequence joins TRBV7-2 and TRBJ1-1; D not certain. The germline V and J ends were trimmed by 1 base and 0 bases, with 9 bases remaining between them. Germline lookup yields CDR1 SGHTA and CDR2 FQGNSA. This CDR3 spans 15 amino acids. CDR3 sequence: CASSLGLVLNTEAFF. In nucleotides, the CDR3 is TGTGCCAGCAGCTTAGGGTTGGTGTTGAACACTGAAGCTTTCTTT.

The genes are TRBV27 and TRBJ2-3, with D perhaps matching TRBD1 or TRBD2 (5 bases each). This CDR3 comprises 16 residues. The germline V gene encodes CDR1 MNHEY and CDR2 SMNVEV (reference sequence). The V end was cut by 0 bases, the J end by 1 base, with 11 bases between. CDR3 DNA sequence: TGTGCCAGCAGTTTATCTCGGGACGGCGGCACAGATACGCAGTATTTT. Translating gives CASSLSRDGGTDTQYF.

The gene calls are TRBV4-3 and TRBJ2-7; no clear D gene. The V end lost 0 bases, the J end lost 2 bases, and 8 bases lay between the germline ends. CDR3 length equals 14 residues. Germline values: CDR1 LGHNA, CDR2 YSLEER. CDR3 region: CASSQEKSTYEQYF. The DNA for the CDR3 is TGCGCCAGCAGCCAAGAGAAAAGTACCTACGAGCAGTACTTC.

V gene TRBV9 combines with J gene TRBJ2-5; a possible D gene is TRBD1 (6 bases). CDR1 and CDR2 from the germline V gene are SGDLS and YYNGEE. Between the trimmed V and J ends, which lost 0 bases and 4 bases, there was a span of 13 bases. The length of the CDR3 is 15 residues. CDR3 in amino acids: CASSVEGQRGETQYF. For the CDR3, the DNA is TGTGCCAGCAGCGTAGAGGGACAAAGAGGAGAGACCCAGTACTTC.

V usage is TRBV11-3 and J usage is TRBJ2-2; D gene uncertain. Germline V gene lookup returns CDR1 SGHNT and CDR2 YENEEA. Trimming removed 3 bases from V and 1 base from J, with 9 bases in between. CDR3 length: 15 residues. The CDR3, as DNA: TGTGCCAGCAGCTTGGCCAGCCAGAACACCGGGGAGCTGTTTTTT. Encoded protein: CASSLASQNTGELFF.

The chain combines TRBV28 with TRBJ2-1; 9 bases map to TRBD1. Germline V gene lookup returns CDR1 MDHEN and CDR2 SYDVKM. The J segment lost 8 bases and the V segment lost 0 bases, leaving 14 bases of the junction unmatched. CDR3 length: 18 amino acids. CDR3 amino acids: CASSLWLQGADDLDEQFF. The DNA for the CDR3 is TGTGCCAGCAGTTTATGGCTACAGGGGGCTGACGACCTGGATGAGCAGTTCTTC.

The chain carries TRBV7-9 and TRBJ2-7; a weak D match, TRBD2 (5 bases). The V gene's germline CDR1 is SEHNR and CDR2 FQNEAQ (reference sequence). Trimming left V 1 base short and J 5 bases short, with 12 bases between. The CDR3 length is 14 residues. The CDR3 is CASSLVDGRDEQYF. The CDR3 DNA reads TGTGCCAGCAGCTTAGTAGATGGGCGGGACGAGCAGTACTTC.

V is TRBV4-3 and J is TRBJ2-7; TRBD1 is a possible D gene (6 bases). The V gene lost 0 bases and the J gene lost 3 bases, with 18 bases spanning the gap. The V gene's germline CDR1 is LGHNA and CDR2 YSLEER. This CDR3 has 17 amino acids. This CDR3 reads CASSQDGAGTRSYEQYF. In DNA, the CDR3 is TGCGCCAGCAGCCAAGACGGGGCCGGGACAAGGAGCTACGAGCAGTACTTC.

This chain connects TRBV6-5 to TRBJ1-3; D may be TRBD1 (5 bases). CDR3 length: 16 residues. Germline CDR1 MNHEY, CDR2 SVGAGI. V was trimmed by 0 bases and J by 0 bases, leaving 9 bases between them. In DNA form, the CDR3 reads TGTGCCAGCAGTTACTCGAAGGGGACCTCTGGAAACACCATATATTTT. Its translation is CASSYSKGTSGNTIYF.

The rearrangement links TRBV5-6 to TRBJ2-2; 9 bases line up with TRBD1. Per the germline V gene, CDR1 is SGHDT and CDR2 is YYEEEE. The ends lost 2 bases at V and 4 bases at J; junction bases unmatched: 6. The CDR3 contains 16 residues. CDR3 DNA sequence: TGTGCCAGCAGCTTACAGGGGGCTCGAGGCACCGGGGAGCTGTTTTTT. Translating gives CASSLQGARGTGELFF.

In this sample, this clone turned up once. The CDR3 sequence: CASSLLAGTPYEQYF. Written as DNA, the CDR3 is TGTGCCAGCAGTTTATTGGCAGGGACCCCCTACGAGCAGTACTTC. V and J are TRBV27 and TRBJ2-7; D may be TRBD1 or TRBD2 (5 bases each). The germline gives CDR1 MNHEY, CDR2 SMNVEV (reference sequence). The CDR3 spans 15 residues. V was pared by 1 base and J by 2 bases, with 12 bases between.

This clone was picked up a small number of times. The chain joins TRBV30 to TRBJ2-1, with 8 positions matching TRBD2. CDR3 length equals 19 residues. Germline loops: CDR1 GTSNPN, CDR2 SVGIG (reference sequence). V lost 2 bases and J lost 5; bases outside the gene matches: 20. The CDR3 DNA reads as TGTGCCTGGAGTCATTTCCTACTAGCGGCCTCCATTCGAAACAATGAGCAGTTCTTC. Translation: CAWSHFLLAASIRNNEQFF.

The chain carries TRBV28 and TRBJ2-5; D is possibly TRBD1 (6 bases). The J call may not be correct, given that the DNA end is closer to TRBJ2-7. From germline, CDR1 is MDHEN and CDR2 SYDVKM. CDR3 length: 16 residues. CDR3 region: CASIAGQSSIYYEQYF. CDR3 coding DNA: TGTGCCAGCATTGCCGGACAGTCCAGTATCTACTACGAGCAGTACTTC.

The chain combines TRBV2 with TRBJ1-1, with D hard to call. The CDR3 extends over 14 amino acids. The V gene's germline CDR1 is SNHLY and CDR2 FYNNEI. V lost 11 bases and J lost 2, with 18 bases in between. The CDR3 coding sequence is TGTGCCCGAACCCAACGGATGACTAACACTGAAGCTTTCTTT. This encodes CARTQRMTNTEAFF.

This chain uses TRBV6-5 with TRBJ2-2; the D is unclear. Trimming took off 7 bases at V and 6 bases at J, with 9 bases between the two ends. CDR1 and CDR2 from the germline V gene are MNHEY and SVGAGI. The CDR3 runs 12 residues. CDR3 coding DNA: TGTGCCAGCAACTACGGGTCCGGGGAGCTGTTTTTT. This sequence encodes CASNYGSGELFF.

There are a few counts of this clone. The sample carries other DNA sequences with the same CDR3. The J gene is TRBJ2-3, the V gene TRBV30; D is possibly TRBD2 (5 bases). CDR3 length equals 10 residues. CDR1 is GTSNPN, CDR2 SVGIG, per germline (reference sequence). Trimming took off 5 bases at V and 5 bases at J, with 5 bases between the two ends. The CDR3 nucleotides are TGTGCCTGGGGACTAGATACGCAGTATTTT. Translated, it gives CAWGLDTQYF. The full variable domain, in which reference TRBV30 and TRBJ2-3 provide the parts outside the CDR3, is SQTIHQWPATLVQPVGSPLSLECTVEGTSNPNLYWYRQAAGRGLQLLFYSVGIGQISSEVPQNLSASRPQDRQFILSSKKLLLSDSGFYLCAWGLDTQYFGPGTRLTVL.

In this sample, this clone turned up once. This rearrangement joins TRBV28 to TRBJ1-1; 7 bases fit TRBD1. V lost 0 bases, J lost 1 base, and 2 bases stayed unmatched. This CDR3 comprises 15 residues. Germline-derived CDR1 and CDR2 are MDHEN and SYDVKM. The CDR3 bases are TGTGCCAGCAGTTTATGGGGGACAGAGAACACTGAAGCTTTCTTT. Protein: CASSLWGTENTEAFF.

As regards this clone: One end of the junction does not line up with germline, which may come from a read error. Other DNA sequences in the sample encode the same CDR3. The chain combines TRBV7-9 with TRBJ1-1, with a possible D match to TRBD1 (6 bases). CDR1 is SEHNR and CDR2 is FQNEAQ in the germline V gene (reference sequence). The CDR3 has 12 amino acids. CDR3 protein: CASNLGGTEAFF. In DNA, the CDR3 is TGTGCCAGCAACTTAGGGGGGACTGAAGCTTTCTTT. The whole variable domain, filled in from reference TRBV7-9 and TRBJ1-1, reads DTGVSQNPRHKITKRGQNVTFRCDPISEHNRLYWYRQTLGQGPEFLTYFQNEAQLEKSRLLSDRFSAERPKGSFSTLEIQRTEQGDSAMYLCASNLGGTEAFFGQGTRLTVV.

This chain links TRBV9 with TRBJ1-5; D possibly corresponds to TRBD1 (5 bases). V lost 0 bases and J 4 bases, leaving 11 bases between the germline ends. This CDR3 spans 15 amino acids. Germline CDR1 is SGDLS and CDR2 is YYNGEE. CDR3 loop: CASSVEWDQNQPQHF. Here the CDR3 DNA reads TGTGCCAGCAGCGTAGAGTGGGACCAGAATCAGCCCCAGCATTTT.

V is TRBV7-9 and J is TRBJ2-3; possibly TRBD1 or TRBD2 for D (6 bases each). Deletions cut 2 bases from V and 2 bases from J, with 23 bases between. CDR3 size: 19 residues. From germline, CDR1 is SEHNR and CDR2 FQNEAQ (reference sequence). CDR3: CASSLTLGGSGVLTDTQYF. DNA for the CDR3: TGTGCCAGCAGCTTAACCCTCGGGGGCTCGGGCGTACTCACAGATACGCAGTATTTT.

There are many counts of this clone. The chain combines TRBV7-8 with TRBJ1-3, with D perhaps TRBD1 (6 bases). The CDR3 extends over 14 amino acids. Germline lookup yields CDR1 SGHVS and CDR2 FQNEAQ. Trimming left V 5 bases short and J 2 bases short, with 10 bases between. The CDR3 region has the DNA TGTGCCAGCAGCATGGACAGTACTGGAAACACCATATATTTT. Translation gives CASSMDSTGNTIYF.

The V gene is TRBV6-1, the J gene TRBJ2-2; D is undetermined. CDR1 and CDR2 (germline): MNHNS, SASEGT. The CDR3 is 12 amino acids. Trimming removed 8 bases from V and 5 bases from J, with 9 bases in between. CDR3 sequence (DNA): TGTGCCAGCTGGATGGTAACCGGGGAGCTGTTTTTT. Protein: CASWMVTGELFF.

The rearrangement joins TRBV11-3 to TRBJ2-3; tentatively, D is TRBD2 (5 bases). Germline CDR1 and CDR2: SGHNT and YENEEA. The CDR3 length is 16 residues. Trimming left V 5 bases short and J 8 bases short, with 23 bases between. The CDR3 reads CASSHSRGLAPVTQYF. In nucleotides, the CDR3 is TGTGCCAGCAGCCATAGCCGTGGACTCGCTCCAGTTACGCAGTATTTT.

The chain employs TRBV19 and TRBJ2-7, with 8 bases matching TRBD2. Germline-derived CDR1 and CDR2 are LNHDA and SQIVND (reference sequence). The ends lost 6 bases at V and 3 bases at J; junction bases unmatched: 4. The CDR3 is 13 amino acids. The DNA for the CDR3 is TGTGCCAGTAGCCCGGGGGGGCACTACGAGCAGTACTTC. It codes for CASSPGGHYEQYF. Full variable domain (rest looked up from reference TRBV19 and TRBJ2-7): DGGITQSPKYLFRKEGQNVTLSCEQNLNHDAMYWYRQDPGQGLRLIYYSQIVNDFQKGDIAEGYSVSREKKESFPLTVTSAQKNPTAFYLCASSPGGHYEQYFGPGTRLTVT.

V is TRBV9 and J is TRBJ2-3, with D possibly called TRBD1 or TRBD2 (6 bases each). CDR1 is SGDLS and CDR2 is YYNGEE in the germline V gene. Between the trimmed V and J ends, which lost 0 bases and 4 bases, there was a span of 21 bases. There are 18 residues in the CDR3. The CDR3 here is CASSVALGGDKLPDTQYF. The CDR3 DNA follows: TGTGCCAGCAGCGTAGCTTTGGGGGGCGATAAATTACCAGATACGCAGTATTTT.

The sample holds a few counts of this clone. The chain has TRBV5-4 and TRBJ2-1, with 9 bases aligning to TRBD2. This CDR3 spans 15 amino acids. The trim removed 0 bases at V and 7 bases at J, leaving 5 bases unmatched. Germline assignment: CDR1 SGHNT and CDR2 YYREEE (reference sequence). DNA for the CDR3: TGTGCCAGCAGCTTGGTAGCGGGAGATGGGAATGAGCAGTTCTTC. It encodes CASSLVAGDGNEQFF.

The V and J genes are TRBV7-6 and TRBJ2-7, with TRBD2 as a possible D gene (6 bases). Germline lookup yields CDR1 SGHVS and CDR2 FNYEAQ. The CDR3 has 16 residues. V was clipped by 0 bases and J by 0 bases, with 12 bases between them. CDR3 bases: TGTGCCAGCAGCTTAGCTAGCCGGGAGAGCTCCTACGAGCAGTACTTC. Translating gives CASSLASRESSYEQYF.

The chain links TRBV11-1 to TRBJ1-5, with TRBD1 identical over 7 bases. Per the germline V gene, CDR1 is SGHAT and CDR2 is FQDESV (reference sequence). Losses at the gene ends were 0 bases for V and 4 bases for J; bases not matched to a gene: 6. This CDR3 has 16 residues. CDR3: CASSLALGQTNQPQHF. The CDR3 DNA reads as TGTGCCAGCAGCTTAGCGCTGGGACAGACTAATCAGCCCCAGCATTTT.